This T cell receptor beta chain appears in the sequencing data of a study of cytomegalovirus exposure and HLA in healthy donors. Findings of the study overall: A missense variant in DCLRE1C was later tied to TCR beta V- and J-gene trimming. Reports showed the classifier diagnosing cytomegalovirus status with high specificity and sensitivity.

Researchers ran the PCR with 60 Vbeta and 13 Jbeta primers. In the source study's methods: Tens of millions of unique TCR beta chains, some 11 million shared, were counted in a later analysis. Sequencing was performed with immunoSEQ multiplex PCR; in TCRdb, only in-frame clones are kept and a portion is missing. That table is the source of V, J and clone size, and D and trimming were worked out from the DNA. The sample shows some 180,000 clones, around 80% of them seen only once. The ends were cut back, 0 bases at V and 1 base at J, with 13 bases in the middle. Germline assignment: CDR1 MGHRA and CDR2 YSYEKL. The CDR3 totals 17 residues. In the case of this clone: Its specificity is not known.

The receptor's source is a girl under 18 in good health and CMV-seropositive. The chain couples TRBV4-1 to TRBJ2-4, with D possibly TRBD1 on 6 matching bases. Material for sequencing was PBMCs. CDR3 in DNA: TGCGCCAGCAGCCAAGATCGTTGGACAGAGGCCAAAAACATTCAGTACTTC. This encodes CASSQDRWTEAKNIQYF.